Below, 5 T cell receptor beta chains from the same sample are listed, as sequenced in a study of blood T cell repertoires in COVID-19. TCRdb's table, derived via immunoSEQ multiplex PCR, lists solely in-frame clones and lacks some. The sample holds fewer than 350,000 clones, around 85% seen once. Sequencing was done on a sample of peripheral blood. The receptors shown here come from a human donor in a cohort sampled during active COVID-19.

The chain employs TRBV5-1 and TRBJ1-2; 10 nucleotides line up with TRBD1. Germline values: CDR1 SGHRS, CDR2 YFSETQ. V lost 4 bases, J lost 8 bases, and 11 bases stayed unmatched. The CDR3 is 15 amino acids. CDR3 nucleotides: TGCGCCAGCAGCGGACGGGACAGGGGATTAGGGGGCTACACCTTC. The encoded protein is CASSGRDRGLGGYTF. Supplemented by reference TRBV5-1 and TRBJ1-2, the full variable domain reads KAGVTQTPRYLIKTRGQQVTLSCSPISGHRSVSWYQQTPGQGLQFLFEYFSETQRNKGNFPGRFSGRQFSNSRSEMNVSTLELGDSALYLCASSGRDRGLGGYTFGSGTRLTVV.

The V and J genes are TRBV28 and TRBJ1-2; possible D gene TRBD1, 5 bases. Trimming pared 5 bases from V and 7 bases from J, leaving 11 bases between. Looked up from germline, CDR1 is MDHEN and CDR2 is SYDVKM. The CDR3 consists of 12 residues. CDR3 bases: TGTGCCAGCAGTGTTTTTCAGGGTGGCTACACCTTC. This sequence encodes CASSVFQGGYTF.

This clone showed up just once. This rearrangement joins TRBV12-3 or TRBV12-4 to TRBJ1-4; D remains unclear. The CDR3 is 12 residues long. Trimming left V 2 bases short and J 8 bases short, with 6 bases between. CDR3: CASSLFGEKLFF. CDR3 bases: TGTGCCAGCAGTTTATTCGGGGAAAAACTGTTTTTT.

V usage is TRBV9 and J usage is TRBJ2-7; D is unresolved. Germline CDR1 is SGDLS and CDR2 is YYNGEE. The CDR3 contains 13 residues. V lost 0 bases and J 3 bases, leaving 7 bases between the germline ends. For the CDR3, the DNA is TGTGCCAGCAGCGTAGCCCACGGCTACGAGCAGTACTTC. Translating it yields CASSVAHGYEQYF.

The chain links TRBV18 to TRBJ2-5; 11 positions match TRBD2. The CDR3 consists of 14 residues. Germline V gene lookup returns CDR1 KGHSH and CDR2 LQKENI. Unmatched junction bases numbered 3, after V lost 6 bases and J lost 3 bases. The CDR3: CASSEGLAEETQYF. The CDR3 bases are TGTGCCAGCTCCGAGGGACTAGCGGAAGAGACCCAGTACTTC.